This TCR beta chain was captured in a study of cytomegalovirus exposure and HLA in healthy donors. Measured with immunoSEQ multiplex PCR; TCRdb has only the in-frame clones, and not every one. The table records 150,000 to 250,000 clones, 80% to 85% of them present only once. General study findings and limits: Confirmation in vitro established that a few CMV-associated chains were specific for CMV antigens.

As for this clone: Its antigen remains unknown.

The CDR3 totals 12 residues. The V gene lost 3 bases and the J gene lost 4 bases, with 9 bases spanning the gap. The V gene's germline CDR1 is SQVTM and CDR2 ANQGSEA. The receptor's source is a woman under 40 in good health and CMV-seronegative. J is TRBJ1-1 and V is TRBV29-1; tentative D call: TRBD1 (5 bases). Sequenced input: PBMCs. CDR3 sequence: CSVEGQGTEAFF. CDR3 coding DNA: TGCAGCGTTGAGGGCCAGGGCACTGAAGCTTTCTTT.